The present T cell receptor beta chain was sequenced within a study of blood T cell repertoires in COVID-19. Germline CDR1 is SEHNR and CDR2 is FQNEAQ (reference sequence). Trimming cost V 3 bases and J 2 bases, with 16 bases left between them. The CDR3 has 16 residues. Produced via immunoSEQ multiplex PCR; TCRdb's table is partial and in-frame only. Among 170,000 or so clones listed, approximately 88% were seen once. The sequenced material came from peripheral blood. The V call is TRBV7-9, the J call TRBJ1-1; D perhaps matches TRBD1 (6 bases). This sequence originates from a woman aged 55 to 70 with acute or convalescent COVID-19. The CDR3 DNA follows: TGTGCCAGCAGCTTCGGTCGACAGGCGATAAACACTGAAGCTTTCTTT. This gives the protein CASSFGRQAINTEAFF.